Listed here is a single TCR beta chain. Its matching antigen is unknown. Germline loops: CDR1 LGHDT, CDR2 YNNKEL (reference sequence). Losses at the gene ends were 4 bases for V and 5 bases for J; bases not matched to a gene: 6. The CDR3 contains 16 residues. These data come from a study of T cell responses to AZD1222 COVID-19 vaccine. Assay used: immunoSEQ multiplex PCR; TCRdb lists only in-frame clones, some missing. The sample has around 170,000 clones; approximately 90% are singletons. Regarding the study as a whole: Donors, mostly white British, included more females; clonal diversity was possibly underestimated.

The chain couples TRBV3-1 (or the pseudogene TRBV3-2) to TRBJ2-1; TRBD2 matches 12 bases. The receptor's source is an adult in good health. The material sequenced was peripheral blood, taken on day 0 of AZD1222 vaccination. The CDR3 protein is CASSRWTSGIDNEQFF. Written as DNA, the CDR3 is TGTGCCAGCAGCCGCTGGACTAGCGGGATCGACAATGAGCAGTTCTTC.